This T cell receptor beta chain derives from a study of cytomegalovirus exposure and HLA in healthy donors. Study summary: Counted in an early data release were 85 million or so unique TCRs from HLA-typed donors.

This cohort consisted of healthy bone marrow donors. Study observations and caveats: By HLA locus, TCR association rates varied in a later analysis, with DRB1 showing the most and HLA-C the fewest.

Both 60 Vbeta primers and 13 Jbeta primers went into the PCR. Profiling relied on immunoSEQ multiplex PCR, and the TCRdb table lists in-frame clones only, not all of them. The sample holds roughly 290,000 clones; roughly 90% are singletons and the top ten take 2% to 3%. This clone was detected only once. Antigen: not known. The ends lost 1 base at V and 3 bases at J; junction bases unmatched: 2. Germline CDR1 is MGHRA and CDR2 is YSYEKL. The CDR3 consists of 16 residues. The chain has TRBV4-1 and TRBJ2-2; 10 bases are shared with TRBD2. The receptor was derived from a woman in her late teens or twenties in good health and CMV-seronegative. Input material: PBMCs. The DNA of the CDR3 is TGCGCCAGCAGCCAAGGTAGCGGGGGGCACACCGGGGAGCTGTTTTTT. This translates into CASSQGSGGHTGELFF.